This T cell receptor (beta chain) derives from a study of early stage breast cancer tumors (TCRdb year 2017). Background on the whole study: Of the 16 invasive breast tumors, roughly 13 were found to be estrogen receptor-positive, progesterone receptor-positive and HER2-negative. About 70% of the 12 ER+/PR+/HER2- tumors were invasive ductal carcinomas, while the other four were invasive lobular carcinomas. On average, each sample got about 10-fold read coverage. The samples as a whole yielded 2 million to 3 million detected templates, corresponding to some 1 million unique clonotypes. Here is what the overall study found, with its caveats: Sequencing bulk genomic DNA from unsorted cells could not capture chain pairing or functional markers like CD4, CD8 and FOXP3. Enriched TCRB sequences shared across patients were mostly commonly generated sequences, unlikely to play an important role in the tumor microenvironment. Because the cohort was small, analysis by tumor subtype was not possible. Tumors showed 2 to 2.5-fold higher T cell density and higher clonality than adjacent normal breast tissue. Repertoires from blood and normal breast were more alike than repertoires from blood and tumor, and in about 90% of the 16 patients, comparing each tissue with blood separated tumor from normal.

Regarding this clone: Its antigen remains unidentified. Qualities for individual bases were not recorded, and no much larger clone is one base off.

Every sample was amplified as two independent genomic DNA replicates, using 0.5 to 0.6 ug for blood and approximately 1.5 ug for tumor or normal breast. Following the manufacturer's instructions, the ImmunoSeq Intro kit was used to carry out TCRB sequencing on genomic DNA. For absolute quantification, the approximately 30-cycle multiplex PCR included proprietary primers along with spike-in control sequences. An 87-bp fragment spanning the CDR3 and flanking V and J genes was sequenced with single-end 150-bp reads. Seven samples, with two replicates for each sample, were multiplexed per lane of an Illumina MiSeq using version 3.0 chemistry. The study's own analysis went as follows. Raw data were processed with the vendor's proprietary pipeline, and both replicates were merged into a single result per sample. A clonotype was defined as productive rearrangements that share the same V-gene family, CDR3 amino acid sequence and J-gene segment. Clonality was calculated as 1 minus the normalized Shannon entropy (Pielou evenness) of TCRB abundances. T cell density was estimated by dividing total templates by the number of input cells inferred from the DNA input amount. Total repertoire diversity and clonality were estimated with Recon using default parameters. A clonotype counted as tumor-enriched if its abundance in tumor exceeded 0.1% and was at least 32-fold higher than its abundance in normal breast. TCRdb took this table from immuneACCESS and kept in-frame rearrangements with V and J called. Such tables lack part of the clones; where checked against another copy, unresolved V genes explain under half of the gap, and the rest is unexplained. V, J and clone size are taken as reported in that table, and D and trimming were inferred from the DNA itself. A total of 1,500 to 2,500 clones appear in this sample, approximately 70% of them only once. Of the sample, 7.5% to 10% falls within the top ten clones.

V trim: 5 bases; J trim: 6 bases; unmatched bases: 8. The CDR3 runs 15 amino acids, cysteine and phenylalanine included. Of all the DNA, just the CDR3 is kept, 45 bases in frame from base 1. CDR1 and CDR2, looked up from the germline V gene, are SGHTA and FQGNSA. Adjacent normal breast tissue was collected roughly 1.7-4 cm away from the tumor, rinsed in PBS and stored in prechilled RNAlater. Because of high lipid content and low cell density, roughly 100-340 mg of normal breast tissue was often needed to obtain sufficient DNA. The study profiled bulk TCR beta-chain repertoires in matched peripheral blood, tumor and adjacent normal breast tissue taken from approximately 15 patients with early-stage breast cancer. Genomic DNA was extracted with the Qiagen AllPrep DNA/RNA Mini kit.

The clonotype comes from a person aged 35 to 50 with breast cancer. The chain joins TRBV7-2 to TRBJ2-3; TRBD2 fits 10 bases in the junction. The sequenced material came from normal breast tissue next to the tumor. In nucleotides, the sequence is TGTGCCAGCAGCCCGACTAGCGGGCTTAGGGATACGCAGTATTTT. It translates as CASSPTSGLRDTQYF. With the rest looked up from the reference TRBV7-2 and TRBJ2-3 genes rather than sequenced, the full variable domain is GAGVSQSPSNKVTEKGKDVELRCDPISGHTALYWYRQSLGQGLEFLIYFQGNSAPDKSGLPSDRFSAERTGGSVSTLTIQRTQQEDSAVYLCASSPTSGLRDTQYFGPGTRLTVL.